Below are 9 T cell receptor beta chains sequenced from a single sample in a study of cytotoxic CD8 clonotypes in ibrutinib-treated CLL. The method was immunoSEQ multiplex PCR; TCRdb's version includes in-frame clones alone and lacks a portion of them. The table shows about 160,000 clones, with about 88% occurring only once. Sequenced here: PBMCs, sampled at disease progression, from a patient treated with ibrutinib. The receptors were sampled from a human donor with chronic lymphocytic leukemia.

The chain joins TRBV5-1 to TRBJ2-2, with D possibly called TRBD1 or TRBD2 (5 bases each). The CDR3 is 14 amino acids. Germline V gene data show CDR1 as SGHRS and CDR2 as YFSETQ. With 1 base removed from V and 4 bases from J, the gap between germline ends came to 8 bases. The CDR3 loop is CASSLWGPTGELFF. CDR3 nucleotides: TGCGCCAGCAGCTTGTGGGGACCCACCGGGGAGCTGTTTTTT.

The chain has TRBV2 and TRBJ2-1; 8 bases match TRBD1. J was trimmed by 5 bases and V by 6 bases; bases with no gene match: 3. Germline CDR1 and CDR2: SNHLY and FYNNEI. The CDR3 loop spans 13 amino acids. In DNA form, the CDR3 reads TGTGCCAGCAGCGGGACAGGAGACAATGAGCAGTTCTTC. Protein: CASSGTGDNEQFF.

This chain links TRBV5-6 with TRBJ2-7; 10 bases are shared with TRBD2. V shed 0 bases and J 4 bases; nucleotides not matched to a gene: 7. The CDR3 is 16 residues long. The V gene's germline CDR1 is SGHDT and CDR2 YYEEEE. The CDR3 spells CASSLERLAGVYEQYF. In nucleotides, the CDR3 is TGTGCCAGCAGCTTGGAGCGCCTAGCGGGAGTATACGAGCAGTACTTC.

The V and J genes are TRBV7-3 and TRBJ2-2, with D possibly TRBD2 on 5 matching bases. CDR3 size: 17 residues. Germline lookup yields CDR1 SGHTA and CDR2 FQGTGA. The V end was cut by 2 bases, the J end by 1 base, with 14 bases between. CDR3 amino acids: CASSLLPSSMNTGELFF. CDR3 DNA sequence: TGTGCCAGCAGCTTACTCCCTTCTAGCATGAACACCGGGGAGCTGTTTTTT.

The chain uses TRBV27 and TRBJ1-2, with D possibly matching TRBD1 (5 bases). This CDR3 is 15 amino acids long. Germline-derived CDR1 and CDR2 are MNHEY and SMNVEV (reference sequence). Trimming stripped 3 bases from V and 4 bases from J, with 15 bases between. The CDR3 here is CASSLKGGGAYGYTF. As DNA, the CDR3 is TGTGCCAGCAGTTTGAAGGGTGGAGGGGCCTATGGCTACACCTTC.

This clone was seen a handful of times. This chain connects TRBV18 to TRBJ1-2; D unresolved. The length of the CDR3 is 12 residues. Germline lookup yields CDR1 KGHSH and CDR2 LQKENI. Deletions cut 3 bases from V and 3 bases from J, with 5 bases between. CDR3 protein: CASSPADYGYTF. CDR3 nucleotide sequence: TGTGCCAGCTCACCGGCTGACTATGGCTACACCTTC.

The V gene is TRBV7-3, the J gene TRBJ2-3; TRBD1 or TRBD2 may be the D gene (5 bases each). Germline CDR1 SGHTA, CDR2 FQGTGA. Trimming removed 5 bases at V and 0 bases at J, with 12 bases between. The CDR3 is 15 amino acids. The CDR3 DNA is TGTGCCAGCAGCGTTGGGGGACCGAGCACAGATACGCAGTATTTT. Translation: CASSVGGPSTDTQYF.

This clone showed up just once. This chain links TRBV5-4 with TRBJ2-7, with 7 bases fitting TRBD1. Germline V gene lookup returns CDR1 SGHNT and CDR2 YYREEE (reference sequence). Trimming at V came to 0 bases and at J to 4 bases, leaving 4 bases not matched to a gene. The CDR3 consists of 14 residues. Written as DNA, the CDR3 is TGTGCCAGCAGCTTGGAAGGGGGCAGGTACGAGCAGTACTTC. Protein: CASSLEGGRYEQYF.

The rearrangement links TRBV11-3 to TRBJ1-5, with 8 bases lining up with TRBD1. Germline V gene sequence: CDR1 SGHNT, CDR2 YENEEA. The CDR3 totals 16 residues. V gave up 4 bases and J gave up 3 bases; unmatched junction bases: 8. The chain's CDR3 is CASSSAGTGNNQPQHF. CDR3 nucleotides: TGTGCCAGCAGCTCTGCGGGGACAGGCAACAATCAGCCCCAGCATTTT.